Below are 5 T cell receptor beta chains sequenced from a single sample in a study of blood T cell repertoires in COVID-19. The data were produced by immunoSEQ multiplex PCR, yet TCRdb's version contains in-frame clones alone and is incomplete. The sample yields 100,000 or so clones, just under 80% seen once. Sequencing was carried out using peripheral blood. The source of these receptors is a woman in her 70s with acute or convalescent COVID-19.

CDR3 nucleotides: TGTGCCAGCAGCTTAGGCTCAGGGGACGCTGGAAACACCATATATTTT. It specifies CASSLGSGDAGNTIYF. This rearrangement joins TRBV7-2 to TRBJ1-3; a weak D match, TRBD1 (6 bases). Trimming removed 1 base from V and 2 bases from J, with 12 bases in between. CDR1 is SGHTA and CDR2 is FQGNSA in the germline V gene. There are 16 residues in the CDR3.

V is TRBV19 and J is TRBJ1-1; D might be TRBD1 (6 bases). V lost 7 bases and J 1 base, leaving 16 bases between the germline ends. The CDR3 loop spans 15 amino acids. From germline, CDR1 is LNHDA and CDR2 SQIVND (reference sequence). CDR3 DNA sequence: TGTGCCAGTATAGTCCAGGGGATCTCGAACACTGAAGCTTTCTTT. The encoded protein is CASIVQGISNTEAFF.

The chain carries TRBV19 and TRBJ2-7; 10 nucleotides align to TRBD1. Trimming removed 4 bases from V and 1 base from J; junction bases left unmatched: 10. The germline gives CDR1 LNHDA, CDR2 SQIVND (reference sequence). The CDR3 is made up of 17 amino acids. The CDR3 loop reads CASSRDRGQSISYEQYF. CDR3 DNA sequence: TGTGCCAGTAGTAGGGACAGGGGACAATCCATATCCTACGAGCAGTACTTC.

This chain joins TRBV29-1 and TRBJ2-1; 7 positions match TRBD1. Trimming removed 4 bases from V and 9 bases from J; junction bases left unmatched: 9. The CDR3 is made up of 13 amino acids. Germline CDR1 is SQVTM and CDR2 is ANQGSEA. CDR3 sequence reads: CSVGGGALVEQFF. In nucleotides, the CDR3 is TGCAGCGTTGGAGGGGGCGCCTTAGTTGAGCAGTTCTTC.

In its sample, this clone was seen a few times. The rearrangement links TRBV27 to TRBJ1-2; D unclear. The CDR3 consists of 13 residues. Per germline, CDR1 MNHEY and CDR2 SMNVEV (reference sequence). Trimming shortened V by 5 bases and J by 5 bases, and 12 bases separated the two germline ends. The CDR3 region is CASSLTAGYGYTF. The CDR3 coding sequence is TGTGCCAGCAGTCTCACGGCCGGGTATGGCTACACCTTC.